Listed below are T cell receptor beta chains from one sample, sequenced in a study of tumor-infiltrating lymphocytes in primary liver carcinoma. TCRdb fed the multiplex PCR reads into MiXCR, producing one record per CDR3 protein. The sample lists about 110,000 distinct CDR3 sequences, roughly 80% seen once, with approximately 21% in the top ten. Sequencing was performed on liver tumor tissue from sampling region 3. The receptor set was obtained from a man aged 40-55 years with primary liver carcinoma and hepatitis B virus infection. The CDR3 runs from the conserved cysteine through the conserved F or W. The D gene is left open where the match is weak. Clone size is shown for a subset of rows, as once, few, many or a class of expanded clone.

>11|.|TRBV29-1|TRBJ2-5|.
TGCAGCGTGGGGCCTATAGAGAACCATTACTTC
CSVGPIENHYF
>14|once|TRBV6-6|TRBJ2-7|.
TGTGCCAGCACTTACTCTAGCAGGTTCGGCGAGCAGTACTTC
CASTYSSRFGEQYF
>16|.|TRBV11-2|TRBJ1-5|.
TGTGCCAGCAGCCCTAAAGGGGGACTGACGAATCAGTCCCAGCATTTT
CASSPKGGLTNQSQHF
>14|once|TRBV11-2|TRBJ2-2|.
TGTGCCAACAGCACAGACACGGACACCGGGGAGCTGTTTTTC
CANSTDTDTGELFF
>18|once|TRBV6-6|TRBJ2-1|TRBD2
TGTGTCAGCAGTTACTCGAATGGGCTAGCGGTCTCCTACAATGTGCAGTTTTTC
CVSSYSNGLAVSYNVQFF
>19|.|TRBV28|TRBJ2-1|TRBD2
TGTGCCAGCAGCTATGCGGGACTAGCGGGATTGAGCTCCTACAATGAGCAGTTCTTC
CASSYAGLAGLSSYNEQFF
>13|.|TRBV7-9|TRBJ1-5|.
TGTGCCAACAGCTTCACGGCCGATCAACCCCAGCATTTT
CANSFTADQPQHF
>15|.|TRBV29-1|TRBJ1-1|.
TGCAGCGTTGCAGTGGGCTGGGGGATGAACACTGAATCTTGCTTT
CSVAVGWGMNTESCF
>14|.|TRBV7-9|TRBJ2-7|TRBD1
TGTGACAGCAGTTTGGGACAGGGCCTCGAACGGCAGTACTTC
CDSSLGQGLERQYF
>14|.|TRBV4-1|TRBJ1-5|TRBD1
TGCGCCAGCAGCCGGGACAGACCCCATCAGCCCCAGCATTTT
CASSRDRPHQPQHF
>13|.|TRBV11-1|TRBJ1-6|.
TGTGCCAACAGCCGGACACTGCTTTCATCCCTCCACTTT
CANSRTLLSSLHF
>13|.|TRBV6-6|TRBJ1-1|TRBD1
TGCGCCAGCAGCACAGGGGAGACTACTGAAGTTTTCTTT
CASSTGETTEVFF
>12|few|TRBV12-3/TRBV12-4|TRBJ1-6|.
TGTGCCAGCAGGGAACCTGATTCATCCCTACACTTT
CASREPDSSLHF
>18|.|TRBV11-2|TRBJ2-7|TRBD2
TGTGCCAGCAACTTACGTACCGGGAGGGCCCGTTTCGCCTACGAGCAGTACTTC
CASNLRTGRARFAYEQYF
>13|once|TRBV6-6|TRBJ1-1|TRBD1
TGTGCTAGCACGGGACAGATGAACACTGAAGCTTTCTTT
CASTGQMNTEAFF
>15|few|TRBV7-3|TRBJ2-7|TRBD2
TGTGCCAGCAGTCTCGCTAGCGGGAGGGCCTACGAGCAGTACTTC
CASSLASGRAYEQYF
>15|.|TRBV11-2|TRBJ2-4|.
TGTGCCAGCACCACTCCGGCGGTAGGTAAAAACATTCAGTACTTC
CASTTPAVGKNIQYF
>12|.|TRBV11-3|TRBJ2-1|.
TGTGGTAGCAGCTTAAATGCCAATGAGCACTTCTTC
CGSSLNANEHFF
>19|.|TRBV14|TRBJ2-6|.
TGTGCCAGCAGCCCACGATGGACAGTGCTCCTCTCTAGGGCCAACGACCTGACTTTC
CASSPRWTVLLSRANDLTF
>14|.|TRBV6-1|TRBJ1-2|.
TGTGCCAGCAGCAAGGTACGGCCCAACTATGGCTACACCTTC
CASSKVRPNYGYTF
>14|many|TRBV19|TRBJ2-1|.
TGTGCCAGTAGTTCCCTTGTAACTCTCAATGAGCAGTTCTTC
CASSSLVTLNEQFF
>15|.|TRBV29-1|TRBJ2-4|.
TGCAGCGTTGTCATAGGAGGCAGGGGCAAAAACGTTCAGTACTTC
CSVVIGGRGKNVQYF
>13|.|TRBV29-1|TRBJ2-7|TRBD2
TGCAGCGTTCAATCGAGGGGAGGGCGCCAGCACTATTTC
CSVQSRGGRQHYF
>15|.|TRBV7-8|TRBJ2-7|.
TGTGCCAGCGGCCGAAACCTGGGACACGACAACGAGGAGTACTTC
CASGRNLGHDNEEYF
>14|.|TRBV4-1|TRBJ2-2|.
TGCGCCAGCAGCGGGCGGGGAAATGCCAGGGAGCTATTTTTT
CASSGRGNARELFF
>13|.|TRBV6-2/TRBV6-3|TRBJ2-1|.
TGTGCCAGCAGTCGCCAGTTGGGTAATGAGCAGTTCTTC
CASSRQLGNEQFF
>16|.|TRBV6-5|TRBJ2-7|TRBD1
TGTGCCAGCAGTTCCCCACCGGAACAGGGGTCTTACGAGCATTACTTC
CASSSPPEQGSYEHYF
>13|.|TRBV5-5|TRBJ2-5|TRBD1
TGTGCCAGTAGCCGGACAGGGCAAGAGACCCGGTACTTC
CASSRTGQETRYF
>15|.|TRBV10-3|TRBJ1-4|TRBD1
TGTGCCATCAGTGACAGGGGGCGCGGGATGAAAAAACTGTTTTTT
CAISDRGRGMKKLFF
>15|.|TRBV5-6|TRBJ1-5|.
TGTGCCAGCAGCTCTACTTGGGGGGGCGATCAGTCCCTGCATTTC
CASSSTWGGDQSLHF
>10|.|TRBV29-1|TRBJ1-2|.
TGTAGCATTGACGGGGACGGTTACACCTTC
CSIDGDGYTF
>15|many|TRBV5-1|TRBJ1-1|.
TGCGCCAGCAGCTTGGGACAGGCTATGAACACTGAAGCTTTCTTT
CASSLGQAMNTEAFF
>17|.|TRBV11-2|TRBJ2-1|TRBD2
TGTGCCAGCAGCTCCCGCGGTAGCGGGATTACCTACAATGAGCAGTTCTTC
CASSSRGSGITYNEQFF
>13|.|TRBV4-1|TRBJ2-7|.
TGCGCCAGCAGCCTAAAGGGGGGTGTCGAGCAGTGCTTT
CASSLKGGVEQCF
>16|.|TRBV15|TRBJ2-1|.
TGTGCCACCAGGACCCGGGAGTCCCACCTATACAATAAGCAGTTCTTC
CATRTRESHLYNKQFF
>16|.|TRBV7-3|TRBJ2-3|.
TGTGCCAGCAGCTTAAGGCTAGCGGCGGGGGCAGATACGAAGTATTTT
CASSLRLAAGADTKYF
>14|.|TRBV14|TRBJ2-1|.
TGCGCCAGCAGCCAAAATCCCGACACCAGTGGGCAGTTCTTC
CASSQNPDTSGQFF
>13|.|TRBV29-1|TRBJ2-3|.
TGTAGCGTTAATTGGGGGAGCACAGATACGCAGTATTTT
CSVNWGSTDTQYF
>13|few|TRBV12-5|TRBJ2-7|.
TGTGTCAGTGAGGGAACCGGTTCCTACAAGCAGTACTTC
CVSEGTGSYKQYF
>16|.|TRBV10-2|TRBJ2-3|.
TGCGCCAGCAGTGACTTGAGAGGGGGTGACACAGATGCGCAGTATTTT
CASSDLRGGDTDAQYF